This entry lists 31 T cell receptor beta chains sequenced from one sample in a study of chemoradiotherapy in HPV16-positive cancers. TCRdb's copy holds only in-frame clones and misses some; the assay was immunoSEQ multiplex PCR. The table records fewer than 20,000 clones, 79% of them present only once. The material was obtained from a patient who underwent chemoradiotherapy. The origin of the receptors is a human donor with HPV-associated anogenital cancer.

The chain recombines TRBV7-2 with TRBJ1-2; D is undetermined. This CDR3 is 13 amino acids long. The ends were cut back, 1 base at V and 4 bases at J, with 7 bases in the middle. Germline loops: CDR1 SGHTA, CDR2 FQGNSA. CDR3 coding DNA: TGTGCCAGCAGCTTAGAAGCGGGCTATGGCTACACCTTC. Amino acids: CASSLEAGYGYTF.

This clone was detected only once. This sequence joins TRBV27 and TRBJ2-5; D is perhaps TRBD1 or TRBD2 (5 bases each). Germline V gives CDR1 MNHEY, CDR2 SMNVEV (reference sequence). Trimming removed 2 bases at V and 5 bases at J, with 21 bases between. The CDR3 covers 17 residues. The CDR3 DNA follows: TGTGCCAGCAGTTTACGGACCCGAGGGGCAGCTTCGGAGACCCAGTACTTC. Its protein product is CASSLRTRGAASETQYF.

The chain joins TRBV7-9 to TRBJ2-5; D is unclear. The CDR3 runs to 16 residues. Germline values: CDR1 SEHNR, CDR2 FQNEAQ (reference sequence). The V end was cut by 1 base, the J end by 0 bases, with 12 bases between. The CDR3 sequence: CASSLDAAKNQETQYF. CDR3 DNA sequence: TGTGCCAGCAGCTTAGACGCCGCAAAGAACCAAGAGACCCAGTACTTC.

V and J are TRBV7-2 and TRBJ2-1; 7 nucleotides align to TRBD2. The trim removed 4 bases at V and 0 bases at J, leaving 9 bases unmatched. This CDR3 is 17 amino acids long. Germline CDR1 reads SGHTA; CDR2 reads FQGNSA. DNA for the CDR3: TGTGCCAGCAGCTCCCCCCCCGGGGGGAGCTCCTACAATGAGCAGTTCTTC. Its translation: CASSSPPGGSSYNEQFF.

This sequence joins TRBV5-1 and TRBJ2-3; D gene unclear. The length of the CDR3 is 12 residues. V dropped 5 bases and J dropped 4 bases, with 8 bases sitting between them. Per the germline V gene, CDR1 is SGHRS and CDR2 is YFSETQ. CDR3 sequence reads: CASRKGSDTQYF. CDR3 in DNA: TGCGCCAGCAGAAAAGGCTCAGATACGCAGTATTTT.

The genes are TRBV4-2 and TRBJ1-2; D possibly corresponds to TRBD1 (6 bases). CDR1 is LGHNA and CDR2 is YNFKEQ in the germline V gene. The ends were cut back, 5 bases at V and 6 bases at J, with 22 bases in the middle. There are 16 residues in the CDR3. CDR3 region: CASSKAGGQLPHGYTF. The CDR3 DNA reads TGTGCCAGCAGCAAGGCGGGAGGACAGCTGCCCCATGGCTACACCTTC.

A remark on this clone: A read error may account for a junction end that differs from germline. The CDR3 loop is CASSRLAGASSYNEQFF. Written as DNA, the CDR3 is TGTGCTAGCAGTCGACTAGCGGGGGCGAGCTCCTACAATGAGCAGTTCTTC. The genes are TRBV7-7 and TRBJ2-1, with 12 bases matching TRBD2. The CDR3 has 17 residues. In germline, CDR1 is SSHAT, CDR2 FNYEAQ (reference sequence).

The J gene is TRBJ2-7, the V gene TRBV6-5, with D tentatively TRBD1 (5 bases). Looked up from germline, CDR1 is MNHEY and CDR2 is SVGAGI. This CDR3 is 15 amino acids long. Trimming stripped 0 bases from V and 1 base from J, with 10 bases between. In DNA, the CDR3 is TGTGCCAGCAGTTACTCGATTCAGGGATCCTACGAGCAGTACTTC. It yields the protein CASSYSIQGSYEQYF.

The chain has TRBV4-2 and TRBJ2-2; maybe TRBD1 (6 bases). Germline V gives CDR1 LGHNA, CDR2 YNFKEQ. This CDR3 is built from 15 residues. Between the trimmed V and J ends, which lost 1 base and 7 bases, there was a span of 13 bases. CDR3 protein: CASSQVFKDSGELFF. DNA of the CDR3: TGTGCCAGCAGCCAAGTTTTCAAGGACAGCGGGGAGCTGTTTTTT.

J is TRBJ2-7 and V is TRBV30, with TRBD2 matching 8 bases. J gave up 1 base and V 4 bases, and 9 bases lay outside the gene matches. Germline V gives CDR1 GTSNPN, CDR2 SVGIG (reference sequence). There are 15 residues in the CDR3. The CDR3 protein is CAWTNERGSSYEQYF. As DNA, the CDR3 is TGTGCCTGGACGAACGAGCGGGGGTCTTCCTACGAGCAGTACTTC.

The chain is built from TRBV19 and TRBJ1-5; D gene ambiguous. Germline CDR1 is LNHDA and CDR2 is SQIVND (reference sequence). CDR3 length: 12 amino acids. V was shortened by 3 bases and J by 3 bases, with 3 bases between the two germline ends. CDR3 bases: TGTGCCAGTAGTATGCACAATCAGCCCCAGCATTTT. It specifies CASSMHNQPQHF.

The rearrangement links TRBV5-1 to TRBJ2-3, with D perhaps matching TRBD1 (9 bases). V dropped 2 bases and J dropped 4 bases, with 17 bases sitting between them. CDR3 length equals 16 residues. The germline gives CDR1 SGHRS, CDR2 YFSETQ. CDR3 sequence: CASSFGGDRAADTQYF. CDR3 DNA sequence: TGCGCCAGCAGCTTCGGGGGGGACAGGGCGGCAGATACGCAGTATTTT. The full variable domain, completed using reference TRBV5-1 and TRBJ2-3, is KAGVTQTPRYLIKTRGQQVTLSCSPISGHRSVSWYQQTPGQGLQFLFEYFSETQRNKGNFPGRFSGRQFSNSRSEMNVSTLELGDSALYLCASSFGGDRAADTQYFGPGTRLTVL.

The V and J genes are TRBV4-2 and TRBJ2-1; no clear D. The V and J ends lost 0 bases and 3 bases respectively, with 9 bases between them. Germline values: CDR1 LGHNA, CDR2 YNFKEQ. This CDR3 spans 15 amino acids. In DNA, the CDR3 is TGTGCCAGCAGCCAAGATAGAGGTTACTACAATGAGCAGTTCTTC. As protein: CASSQDRGYYNEQFF.

The chain is built from TRBV4-3 and TRBJ2-7; perhaps TRBD1 as D (5 bases). The CDR3 has 14 residues. The germline gives CDR1 LGHNA, CDR2 YSLEER. Between the trimmed V and J ends, which lost 1 base and 2 bases, there was a span of 9 bases. The CDR3: CASSQAAGPYEQYF. The CDR3 DNA sequence: TGCGCCAGCAGCCAAGCAGCAGGGCCCTACGAGCAGTACTTC.

In this sample, this clone is medium-sized. This chain uses TRBV11-1 with TRBJ2-1, with D tentatively TRBD1 or TRBD2 (6 bases each). The V gene lost 3 bases and the J gene lost 0 bases, with 18 bases spanning the gap. The CDR3 is made up of 18 amino acids. Germline CDR1 and CDR2: SGHAT and FQDESV (reference sequence). CDR3 coding DNA: TGTGCCAGCAGCTTGCACGGGGGCCTAACCAGCTCCTACAATGAGCAGTTCTTC. Encoded protein: CASSLHGGLTSSYNEQFF.

The chain links TRBV9 to TRBJ2-2, with D uncertain. V was trimmed by 0 bases and J by 1 base, leaving 4 bases between them. Germline V gives CDR1 SGDLS, CDR2 YYNGEE. This CDR3 has 14 residues. DNA for the CDR3: TGTGCCAGCAGCGTAGCGGGGAACACCGGGGAGCTGTTTTTT. Protein product: CASSVAGNTGELFF.

This chain uses TRBV5-5 with TRBJ2-7; D ambiguous. Germline lookup yields CDR1 SGHKS and CDR2 YYEKEE (reference sequence). The length of the CDR3 is 12 residues. The germline V and J ends were trimmed by 0 bases and 4 bases, with 5 bases remaining between them. The CDR3 is CASSLGRYEQYF. CDR3 nucleotide sequence: TGTGCCAGCAGCTTGGGGCGGTACGAGCAGTACTTC.

This clone was counted between two and nine times. The rearrangement joins TRBV4-1 to TRBJ1-1; D not certain. Deletions cut 11 bases from V and 5 bases from J, with 12 bases between. Germline V CDR1 and CDR2: MGHRA, YSYEKL. The CDR3 sequence is 11 residues long. The CDR3 DNA reads as TGCGCCGGCCACGGAGGGACTGAAGCTTTCTTT. Amino acid sequence: CAGHGGTEAFF.

This chain uses TRBV7-2 with TRBJ2-7; D unresolved. The germline V gene encodes CDR1 SGHTA and CDR2 FQGNSA. The CDR3 sequence is 14 residues long. V lost 7 bases and J 6 bases, leaving 19 bases between the germline ends. Written as DNA, the CDR3 is TGTGCCAGCACCGAAGGACGGCGGTCTGGCGAGCAGTACTTC. Translated, it gives CASTEGRRSGEQYF. Full variable domain (remainder filled in from reference TRBV7-2 and TRBJ2-7): GAGVSQSPSNKVTEKGKDVELRCDPISGHTALYWYRQSLGQGLEFLIYFQGNSAPDKSGLPSDRFSAERTGGSVSTLTIQRTQQEDSAVYLCASTEGRRSGEQYFGPGTRLTVT.

Regarding this clone: At one of its ends the junction is not consistent with the germline gene, which may arise from a read error. The chain is built from TRBV2 and TRBJ2-7; possible D gene TRBD1, 6 bases. Germline V gives CDR1 SNHLY, CDR2 FYNNEI. CDR3 length equals 13 residues. CDR3 in DNA: TGTGCCAGCATGGGGACACACATCTACGGGCAGTACTTC. Protein: CASMGTHIYGQYF.

The J gene is TRBJ1-6, the V gene TRBV11-1; the D gene is possibly TRBD1 (5 bases). Trimming cost V 5 bases and J 5 bases, with 10 bases left between them. CDR3 length: 14 residues. The germline V gene encodes CDR1 SGHAT and CDR2 FQDESV (reference sequence). This chain's CDR3 is CASSARGNNSPLHF. DNA of the CDR3: TGTGCCAGCAGCGCCCGGGGGAATAATTCACCCCTCCACTTT.

J is TRBJ2-1 and V is TRBV29-1; 9 nucleotides match TRBD2. The trim removed 6 bases at V and 2 bases at J, leaving 8 bases unmatched. CDR3 length equals 15 residues. CDR1 and CDR2 from the germline V gene are SQVTM and ANQGSEA. The CDR3 protein is CSVQRGAPPYNEQFF. The DNA for the CDR3 is TGCAGCGTACAGCGGGGGGCCCCACCCTACAATGAGCAGTTCTTC.

This chain connects TRBV6-1 to TRBJ1-2; TRBD1 is a possible D gene (5 bases). Per the germline V gene, CDR1 is MNHNS and CDR2 is SASEGT. This CDR3 contains 16 residues. V lost 3 bases, J lost 3 bases, and 17 bases lay in between. The CDR3 loop is CASSERGAGSYYGYTF. DNA of the CDR3: TGTGCCAGCAGTGAGCGGGGAGCAGGGTCTTACTATGGCTACACCTTC.

The V gene is TRBV5-4, the J gene TRBJ2-7; the D call may be TRBD1 or TRBD2 (5 bases each). This CDR3 is 13 amino acids long. CDR1 is SGHNT, CDR2 YYREEE, per germline (reference sequence). Trimming removed 2 bases from V and 7 bases from J, with 13 bases in between. The CDR3 DNA sequence: TGTGCCAGCAGCTTCCCCGGGACCCTTGAGCAGTACTTC. It encodes CASSFPGTLEQYF. Full variable domain (missing parts from reference TRBV5-4 and TRBJ2-7): ETGVTQSPTHLIKTRGQQVTLRCSSQSGHNTVSWYQQALGQGPQFIFQYYREEENGRGNFPPRFSGLQFPNYSSELNVNALELDDSALYLCASSFPGTLEQYFGPGTRLTVT.

V usage is TRBV7-9 and J usage is TRBJ2-1, with D unclear. The V and J ends lost 2 bases and 0 bases respectively, with 8 bases between them. Germline CDR1 SEHNR, CDR2 FQNEAQ (reference sequence). The CDR3 contains 15 residues. CDR3 amino acids: CASSLWVSSYNEQFF. The CDR3 bases are TGTGCCAGCAGCTTATGGGTGAGCTCCTACAATGAGCAGTTCTTC.

This chain's CDR3 is CASSGRASGGYNEQFF. CDR3 DNA sequence: TGTGCCAGCAGTGGAAGGGCTAGCGGGGGATACAATGAGCAGTTCTTC. The V and J genes are TRBV2 and TRBJ2-1; 10 positions agree with TRBD2. CDR3 size: 16 residues. Germline CDR1 is SNHLY and CDR2 is FYNNEI. The ends lost 4 bases at V and 4 bases at J; junction bases unmatched: 7. Looking up the rest from reference TRBV2 and TRBJ2-1 gives the full variable domain: EPEVTQTPSHQVTQMGQEVILRCVPISNHLYFYWYRQILGQKVEFLVSFYNNEISEKSEIFDDQFSVERPDGSNFTLKIRSTKLEDSAMYFCASSGRASGGYNEQFFGPGTRLTVL.

The genes are TRBV9 and TRBJ2-3; D is uncertain. The CDR3 runs 14 residues. The germline V and J ends were trimmed by 1 base and 1 base, with 7 bases remaining between them. The V gene's germline CDR1 is SGDLS and CDR2 YYNGEE. CDR3 loop: CASSVTSGTDTQYF. CDR3 sequence (DNA): TGTGCCAGCAGCGTAACCAGCGGCACAGATACGCAGTATTTT.

The chain couples TRBV19 to TRBJ2-3; 9 nucleotides match TRBD2. After removal of 8 bases from V and 2 bases from J, the junction contained 8 bases not matched to a gene. CDR3 length: 15 residues. Germline assignment: CDR1 LNHDA and CDR2 SQIVND (reference sequence). CDR3 DNA: TGTGCCAGTTCCCAGCGGGGGGCCACCACAGATACGCAGTATTTT. Translation gives CASSQRGATTDTQYF. Using reference TRBV19 and TRBJ2-3 for the parts outside the CDR3, the full variable domain is DGGITQSPKYLFRKEGQNVTLSCEQNLNHDAMYWYRQDPGQGLRLIYYSQIVNDFQKGDIAEGYSVSREKKESFPLTVTSAQKNPTAFYLCASSQRGATTDTQYFGPGTRLTVL.

The V gene is TRBV11-2, the J gene TRBJ1-6, with 9 bases fitting TRBD1. In germline, CDR1 is SGHAT, CDR2 FQNNGV. This CDR3 spans 16 amino acids. The trim removed 0 bases at V and 7 bases at J, leaving 4 bases unmatched. The CDR3 here is CASSLDPTGGNSPLHF. The CDR3 DNA sequence: TGTGCCAGCAGCTTAGATCCGACAGGGGGGAATTCACCCCTCCACTTT.

The chain is built from TRBV11-2 and TRBJ1-3, with 7 nucleotides matching TRBD1. The CDR3 is made up of 16 amino acids. Trimming cost V 6 bases and J 0 bases; bases outside gene matches: 8. From germline, CDR1 is SGHAT and CDR2 FQNNGV. The CDR3 DNA reads TGTGCCAGCAGGTTACAGGGGTCCCTCTCTGGAAACACCATATATTTT. Translation: CASRLQGSLSGNTIYF.

The V and J genes are TRBV4-3 and TRBJ1-6, with a weak D call TRBD1 (6 bases). With 0 bases removed from V and 7 bases from J, the gap between germline ends came to 16 bases. Germline-derived CDR1 and CDR2 are LGHNA and YSLEER. The CDR3 sequence is 17 residues long. CDR3 coding DNA: TGCGCCAGCAGCCAAGAGGCAGGCAGGGGCATAAATTCACCCCTCCACTTT. Residues: CASSQEAGRGINSPLHF.